Sequencing of this T cell receptor beta chain was carried out in a study of control samples from healthy donors and cancer patients. Some clones are missing from TCRdb's copy, which holds only in-frame ones; the method was immunoSEQ multiplex PCR. The profile shows over 110,000 clones, around 85% of them singletons. Germline V gene data show CDR1 as WSHSY and CDR2 as SAAADI. Between the trimmed V and J ends, which lost 5 bases and 1 base, there was a span of 20 bases. CDR3 size: 18 residues. V and J are TRBV10-2 and TRBJ2-2; D is unresolved. Sequencing used blood. The sequence came from a woman aged 30 to 39 in good health. CDR3 nucleotides: TGCGCCAGCAGTAAGATTGAGACTTACCCTATGAACACCGGGGAGCTGTTTTTT. It codes for CASSKIETYPMNTGELFF.